The table lists the clone carrying this T cell receptor beta chain with a few counts. Its antigen is still unknown. TCRdb reanalysed the RT-PCR reads using MiXCR and keeps one entry per CDR3 protein. Among about half a million distinct CDR3 sequences listed, approximately 9.9% were seen once. The CDR3 extends over 16 amino acids. The germline gives CDR1 SGHKS, CDR2 YYEKEE (reference sequence). The junction had 6 bases not matched to a gene; V was cut back by 4 bases and J by 3 bases. This specimen belongs to a study of response to subunit inactivated influenza vaccine. General study findings and limits: Authors suggested each seasonal flu vaccination may recruit only limited numbers of new T cells.

The rearrangement links TRBV5-5 to TRBJ2-6; TRBD1 aligns across 8 bases. The clonotype originates from a man over 45 who received an inactivated influenza vaccine. Sample: PBMCs from blood, taken roughly 45 days after vaccination. CDR3 nucleotide sequence: TGTGCCAGCAGCGGTACAGGGGGTGGTGGGGCCAACGTCCTGACTTTC. Translated: CASSGTGGGGANVLTF.